A selection of T cell receptor beta chains follows, all from one sample in a study of blood T cell repertoires in COVID-19. Clones were sequenced by immunoSEQ multiplex PCR, and TCRdb holds only the in-frame ones, with some missing. Of some 220,000 clones in the sample, around three quarters were seen once. The sample consisted of peripheral blood. The source of these receptors is a woman aged 70-85 years with acute or convalescent COVID-19. CDR3s include the opening cysteine and the closing phenylalanine or tryptophan. The order of the fields is D gene, J gene, clone size, V gene, CDR3 DNA, CDR3 protein. The D gene is left open where the match is weak. Expanded clones get a size class; other rows say once, few or many, or leave the size out.

>.|TRBJ2-1|.|TRBV10-3
TGTGCCATCGGGCTAGGACTTTACAATGAGCAGTTCTTC
CAIGLGLYNEQFF
>TRBD2|TRBJ2-1|.|TRBV30
TGTGCCTGGAACTCGGCGCGGACTAGCGGGGGTATTGATGAGCAGTTCTTC
CAWNSARTSGGIDEQFF
>TRBD1|TRBJ2-2|.|TRBV5-1
TGCGCCAGCAGCCCAAGGACAGGGTGGAACGGGGAGCTGTTTTTT
CASSPRTGWNGELFF
>.|TRBJ2-1|.|TRBV24-1
TGTGCCACCAGTGATTTGCGCGGGGACGACAATGAGCAGTTCTTC
CATSDLRGDDNEQFF
>.|TRBJ2-3|.|TRBV5-4
TGTGCCAGCCAGGGAAGATCAGATACGCAGTATTTT
CASQGRSDTQYF
>TRBD2|TRBJ2-3|.|TRBV6-2/TRBV6-3
TGTGCCAGCAGTTACTCGTTCCGATCGGGGGGGCCTAGCACAGATACGCAGTATTTT
CASSYSFRSGGPSTDTQYF
>.|TRBJ1-5|.|TRBV6-1
TGTGCCAGCAGTGAGAACAGAGATCAGCCCCAGCATTTT
CASSENRDQPQHF
>.|TRBJ2-2|once|TRBV19
TGTGCCAGTTTAGGAGGGGGGGCGGACCGGGAGCTGTTTTTT
CASLGGGADRELFF
>TRBD1|TRBJ2-1|.|TRBV7-2
TGTGCCAGCACCGATCGAGGGGGCGCCGAGTTTAATGAGCAGTTCTTC
CASTDRGGAEFNEQFF
>.|TRBJ1-1|.|TRBV6-5
TGTGCCAGCAGTTACTCGAGGAAGAACACTGAAGCTTTCTTT
CASSYSRKNTEAFF
>.|TRBJ2-3|medium-sized|TRBV2
TGTGCCAGCAGCCAAGAGGGGAGGACAGATACGCAGTATTTT
CASSQEGRTDTQYF
>.|TRBJ1-3|.|TRBV6-2/TRBV6-3
TGTGCCAGCAGTGCCGACAGTTACCTCACCATATATTTT
CASSADSYLTIYF
>.|TRBJ2-1|.|TRBV19
TGTGCCAGTAGTCCCGCTAGGTTGGAGCAGTTCTTC
CASSPARLEQFF
>TRBD2|TRBJ2-1|.|TRBV4-1
TGCGCCAGCAGCCAAGGCAGCGGGGGGGCGCGTGAGCAGTTCTTC
CASSQGSGGAREQFF
>.|TRBJ2-1|.|TRBV5-4
TGTGCCAGCAGCCCGATCGGCCAGGGTTCCTACAATGAGCAGTTCTTC
CASSPIGQGSYNEQFF
>.|TRBJ2-5|.|TRBV7-9
TGTGCCAGCAGCTTGGGGACAGTCGCGGGGGGTGAGACCCAGTACTTC
CASSLGTVAGGETQYF
>.|TRBJ1-6|few|TRBV30
TGTGCCTGGAGTGCCGGGAGCTCCTATAATTCACCCCTCCACTTT
CAWSAGSSYNSPLHF
>.|TRBJ1-1|few|TRBV9
TGTGCCAGCAGCGTAGCTGGTGGGCGGGAAAACACTGAAGCTTTCTTT
CASSVAGGRENTEAFF
>TRBD1|TRBJ2-5|.|TRBV10-2
TGCGCCAGCAGCACCACCGGGACAGGGAGTTTAGAGACCCAGTACTTC
CASSTTGTGSLETQYF
>.|TRBJ1-1|.|TRBV6-5
TGTGCCAGCAGTTACTCGAGGCCGGCTGCGGGCCCGACTTTCTTT
CASSYSRPAAGPTFF
>TRBD2|TRBJ2-3|.|TRBV27
TGTGCCAGCAGTCCGGACGGACGGACCGGGGGGGGAACCGCGCAGTATTTT
CASSPDGRTGGGTAQYF
>.|TRBJ2-5|few|TRBV10-2
TGCGCCAGCAGTGACACACGCATGCAAGAGACCCAGTACTTC
CASSDTRMQETQYF
>TRBD2|TRBJ2-3|.|TRBV10-1
TGCGCCAGCAGTGACCCCAGCGGGGGCTGGGGAGATACGCAGTATTTT
CASSDPSGGWGDTQYF
>.|TRBJ1-3|.|TRBV6-2/TRBV6-3
TGTGCCAGCAGTTACTCGACCGGGGATCCTGGAAACACCATATATTTT
CASSYSTGDPGNTIYF
>TRBD2|TRBJ2-7|.|TRBV6-5
TGTGCCAGCAGAGGGACTAGCGGGAGCTACGAGCAGTACTTC
CASRGTSGSYEQYF
>.|TRBJ1-3|.|TRBV19
TGTGCCAGTAGTATTGGTGGAGGGGTGTTTGGAAACACCATATATTTT
CASSIGGGVFGNTIYF
>.|TRBJ2-2|.|TRBV10-3
TGTGCCATCAGCGAAGGAGGGCGTGGCACCGGGGAGCTGTTTTTT
CAISEGGRGTGELFF
>TRBD1|TRBJ2-2|.|TRBV2
TGTGCCACTAAAATTGACAGGGACACCGGGGAGCTGTTTTTT
CATKIDRDTGELFF
>.|TRBJ2-1|.|TRBV23-1
TGCGCCAGCAGTCAATCGCAGGATAACAATGAGCAGTTCTTC
CASSQSQDNNEQFF
>.|TRBJ2-7|.|TRBV7-9
TGTGCCAGCAAACGGGGTGGCGGGCTCGAGCAGTACTTC
CASKRGGGLEQYF
>.|TRBJ2-5|.|TRBV9
TGTGCCAGCAGCGTAGGCGGTCTGGTGGCGGAGACCCAGTACTTC
CASSVGGLVAETQYF
>.|TRBJ2-2|.|TRBV10-1
TGCGCCAGCAGCCTTAACACCGGGGAGCTGTTTTTT
CASSLNTGELFF
>.|TRBJ2-3|.|TRBV18
TGTGCCAGCTCACCACCTGGTAGCGCCACAGATACGCAGTATTTT
CASSPPGSATDTQYF
>TRBD1|TRBJ1-2|.|TRBV29-1
TGCAGCGCCCGGACAGGGGGCAACTATGGCTACACCTTC
CSARTGGNYGYTF
>TRBD1|TRBJ2-5|.|TRBV24-1
TGTGCCACCAGTGGGGCCCCGGGACAGGGGTTTTGGGAGACCCAGTACTTC
CATSGAPGQGFWETQYF
>.|TRBJ2-3|few|TRBV3-1/TRBV3-2
TGTGCCAGCAGCCAAGGCGGGGGAGGGGGAACGCAGTATTTT
CASSQGGGGGTQYF
>TRBD1|TRBJ2-3|.|TRBV18
TGTGCCAGCTCATTGCAGGGGGCCCTTAGCACAGATACGCAGTATTTT
CASSLQGALSTDTQYF
>.|TRBJ2-3|.|TRBV27
TGTGCCAGCAGTTTCGGCGGGGGCCTCACAGATACGCAGTATTTT
CASSFGGGLTDTQYF
>TRBD2|TRBJ2-3|.|TRBV2
TGTGCCAGCAGTGAGGCGGGGAGGGAGTATTTT
CASSEAGREYF
>TRBD1|TRBJ1-2|.|TRBV6-5
TGTGCCAGCAGTTACACCGGGACAGGGGGTGGCTACACCTTC
CASSYTGTGGGYTF
>TRBD1|TRBJ2-5|many|TRBV3-1/TRBV3-2
TGTGCCAGCAGCCAAGATCACCCCTTGGCGAGACAGGGGGCGGAGGAGACCCAGTACTTC
CASSQDHPLARQGAEETQYF